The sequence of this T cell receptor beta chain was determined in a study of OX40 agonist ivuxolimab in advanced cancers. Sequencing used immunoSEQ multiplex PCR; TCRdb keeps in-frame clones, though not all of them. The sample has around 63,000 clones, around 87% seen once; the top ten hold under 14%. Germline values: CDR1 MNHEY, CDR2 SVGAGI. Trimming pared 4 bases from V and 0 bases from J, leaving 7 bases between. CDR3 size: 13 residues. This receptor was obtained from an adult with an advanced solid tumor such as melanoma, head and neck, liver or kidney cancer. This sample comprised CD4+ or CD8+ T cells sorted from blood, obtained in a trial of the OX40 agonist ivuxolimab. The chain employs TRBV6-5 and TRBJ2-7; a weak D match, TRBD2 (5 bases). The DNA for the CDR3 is TGTGCCAGCAGTTTAGGGAGCTCCTACGAGCAGTACTTC. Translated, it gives CASSLGSSYEQYF.